This T cell receptor (beta chain) was retrieved from a study of T cells expressing NK-cell markers. Study results and caveats: The CD3+CD56-NKG2C+ fraction was also led by these clonotypes in four donors.

The CDR3 has 16 amino acids. A note on this clonotype: The antigen is not known.

Each CDR3 protein gets one entry in TCRdb, which reprocessed the 5' RACE reads and gives no DNA. The table gives around 550,000 distinct CDR3 sequences; the top ten clones make up 3% to 4.5% of it. This chain uses TRBV12-3 or TRBV12-4 with TRBJ2-2; absent DNA, TCRdb's TRBD1 call cannot be checked. Sequenced material: blood T cells: a sorted CD56 or NKG2C T cell subset, CD4+ or CD8+ T cells, or bulk PBMC T cells (not recorded which). The receptor's source is a man between 18 and 35 years old in good health. The CDR3 spells CASSKSTGGGTGELFF.